This T cell receptor beta chain was found in a study of shared clonotypes between healthy human individuals. Replicate sorted-subset PCRs were loaded with around 200 ng DNA, 30,000 to 35,000 T cell genomes. The data were produced by immunoSEQ multiplex PCR, yet TCRdb's version contains in-frame clones alone and is incomplete. The sample shows 2 million to 2.5 million clones, under 97% of them seen only once. Germline V gene sequence: CDR1 SGHNT, CDR2 YYREEE (reference sequence). V shed 0 bases, J shed 6 bases, and the junction held 10 bases outside the gene matches. The CDR3 is made up of 16 amino acids. Splitting the CD4+ cells yielded a CD45RA+ naive subset and a CD45RA-negative memory subset.

This TCR came from a man aged 18 to 30 in good health. The material sequenced was naive CD4+ T cells sorted from blood. Noted subset: CD45RA+ positively selected. The chain couples TRBV5-4 to TRBJ2-3, with 7 bases lining up with TRBD2. The CDR3 DNA is TGTGCCAGCAGCTTGGTGGGTAGCGGGCAAGGGGATACGCAGTATTTT. Its translation is CASSLVGSGQGDTQYF.